This TCR beta chain emerged from a study of identical twins. TCRdb re-called the 5' RACE reads through MiXCR, storing one row per CDR3 protein. Of 450,000 or so distinct CDR3 sequences listed, 20% to 25% are singletons. This clonotype was seen a handful of times. Its target is not known. This CDR3 region has 12 residues. V was clipped by 1 base and J by 8 bases, with 8 bases between them. Study results and limitations: The analysis was cross-sectional rather than longitudinal within donors.

This sample was also put to use in a study of T cells expressing NK-cell markers. That report adds: Eight donors were sequenced, seven testing HCMV-seropositive and one testing seronegative.

The origin of this receptor is a woman between 18 and 30 years old in good health. V is TRBV12-3 or TRBV12-4 and J is TRBJ1-2, with D hard to call. Sequencing used CD4+ T cells sorted from blood. The CDR3 sequence is CASSLESRGYTF. CDR3 in DNA: TGTGCCAGCAGTTTAGAGTCTAGGGGCTACACCTTC.